This T cell receptor beta chain was obtained from a study of T cell responses to AZD1222 COVID-19 vaccine. Study-level results: The donor cohort was predominantly white British with a female majority, and clonal diversity may have been underestimated. Spike-specific TCRs gained breadth and depth after people received two AZD1222 doses. Reportedly, close to half of spike-specific TCRs are directed against unmutated variant regions.

Assay used: immunoSEQ multiplex PCR; TCRdb lists only in-frame clones, some missing. Among about 81,000 clones listed, 85% to 95% were seen once. In this sample, this clone turned up a few times. Antigen specificity is unknown. CDR3 length: 13 amino acids. Germline V lookup: CDR1 SNHLY, CDR2 FYNNEI. The junction had 5 bases not matched to a gene; V was cut back by 6 bases and J by 4 bases. The rearrangement joins TRBV2 to TRBJ1-1; 7 nucleotides match TRBD1. The sequence was collected from an adult who received the AZD1222 COVID-19 vaccine. The specimen comprised peripheral blood, sampled 28 days after the second AZD1222 dose. For the CDR3, the DNA is TGTGCCAGCAGAGGGGGACAGATCACTGAAGCTTTCTTT. Its translation is CASRGGQITEAFF.